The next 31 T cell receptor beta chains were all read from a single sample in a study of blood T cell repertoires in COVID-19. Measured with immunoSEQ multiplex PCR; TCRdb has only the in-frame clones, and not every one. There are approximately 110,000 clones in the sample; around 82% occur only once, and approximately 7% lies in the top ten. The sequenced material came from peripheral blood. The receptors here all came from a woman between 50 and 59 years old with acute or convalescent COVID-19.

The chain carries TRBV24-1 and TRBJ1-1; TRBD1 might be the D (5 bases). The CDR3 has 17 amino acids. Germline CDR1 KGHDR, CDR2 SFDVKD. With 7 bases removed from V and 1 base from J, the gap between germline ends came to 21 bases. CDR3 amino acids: CATRVLRRGGTNTEAFF. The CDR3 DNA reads TGTGCCACCAGGGTACTAAGGAGGGGAGGAACGAACACTGAAGCTTTCTTT.

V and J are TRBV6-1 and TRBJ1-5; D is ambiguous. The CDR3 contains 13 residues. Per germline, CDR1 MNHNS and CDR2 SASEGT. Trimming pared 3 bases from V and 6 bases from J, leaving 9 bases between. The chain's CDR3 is CASSDSGFQPQHF. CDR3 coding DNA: TGTGCCAGCAGTGATAGCGGGTTTCAGCCCCAGCATTTT.

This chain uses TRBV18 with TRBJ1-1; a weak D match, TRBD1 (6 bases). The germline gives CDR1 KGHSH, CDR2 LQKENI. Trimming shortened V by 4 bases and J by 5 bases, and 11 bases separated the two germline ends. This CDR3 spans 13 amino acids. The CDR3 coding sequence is TGTGCCAGCTCACTGAACAGGGTGACTGAAGCTTTCTTT. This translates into CASSLNRVTEAFF.

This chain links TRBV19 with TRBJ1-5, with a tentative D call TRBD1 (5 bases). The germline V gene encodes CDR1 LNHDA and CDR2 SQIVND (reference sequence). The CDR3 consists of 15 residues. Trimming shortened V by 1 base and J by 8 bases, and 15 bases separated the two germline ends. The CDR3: CASSIVGGAREPQHF. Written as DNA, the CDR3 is TGTGCCAGTAGTATAGTGGGGGGAGCGCGGGAGCCCCAGCATTTT. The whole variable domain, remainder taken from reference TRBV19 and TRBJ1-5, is DGGITQSPKYLFRKEGQNVTLSCEQNLNHDAMYWYRQDPGQGLRLIYYSQIVNDFQKGDIAEGYSVSREKKESFPLTVTSAQKNPTAFYLCASSIVGGAREPQHFGDGTRLSIL.

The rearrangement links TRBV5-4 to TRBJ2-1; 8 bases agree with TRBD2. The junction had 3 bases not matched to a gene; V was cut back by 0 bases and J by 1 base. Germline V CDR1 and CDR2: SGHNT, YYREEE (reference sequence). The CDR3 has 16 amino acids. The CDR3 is CASSLAGGLSYNEQFF. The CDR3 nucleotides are TGTGCCAGCAGCTTGGCGGGGGGGCTGTCCTACAATGAGCAGTTCTTC.

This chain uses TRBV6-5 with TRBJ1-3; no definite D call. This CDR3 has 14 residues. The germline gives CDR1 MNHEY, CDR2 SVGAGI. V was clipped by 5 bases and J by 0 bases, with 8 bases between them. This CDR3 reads CASSLRGSGNTIYF. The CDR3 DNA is TGTGCCAGCAGTCTGCGAGGCTCTGGAAACACCATATATTTT.

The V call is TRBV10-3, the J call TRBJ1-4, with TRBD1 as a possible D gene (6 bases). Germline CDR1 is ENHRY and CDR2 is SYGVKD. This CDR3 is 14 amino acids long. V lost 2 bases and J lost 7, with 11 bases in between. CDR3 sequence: CAISEQGSGEKLFF. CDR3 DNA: TGTGCCATCAGTGAGCAGGGGTCGGGTGAAAAACTGTTTTTT.

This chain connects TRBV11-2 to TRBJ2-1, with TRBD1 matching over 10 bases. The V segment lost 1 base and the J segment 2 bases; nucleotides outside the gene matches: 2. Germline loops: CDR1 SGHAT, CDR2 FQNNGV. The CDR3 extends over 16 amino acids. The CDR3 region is CASSLGQGATYNEQFF. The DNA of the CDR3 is TGTGCCAGCAGCTTAGGACAGGGGGCGACCTACAATGAGCAGTTCTTC.

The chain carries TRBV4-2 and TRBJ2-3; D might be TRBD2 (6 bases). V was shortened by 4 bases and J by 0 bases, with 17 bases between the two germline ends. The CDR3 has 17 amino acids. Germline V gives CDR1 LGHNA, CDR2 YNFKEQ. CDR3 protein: CASSPQLTGTSTDTQYF. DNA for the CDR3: TGTGCCAGCAGCCCACAACTGACCGGGACTAGCACAGATACGCAGTATTTT.

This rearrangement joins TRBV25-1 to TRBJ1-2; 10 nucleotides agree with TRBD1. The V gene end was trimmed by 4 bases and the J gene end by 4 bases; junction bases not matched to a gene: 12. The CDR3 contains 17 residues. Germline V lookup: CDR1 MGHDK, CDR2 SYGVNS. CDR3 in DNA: TGTGCCAGCAGTGGGACCGAGAGGGGACAGGGGATCTATGGCTACACCTTC. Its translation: CASSGTERGQGIYGYTF.

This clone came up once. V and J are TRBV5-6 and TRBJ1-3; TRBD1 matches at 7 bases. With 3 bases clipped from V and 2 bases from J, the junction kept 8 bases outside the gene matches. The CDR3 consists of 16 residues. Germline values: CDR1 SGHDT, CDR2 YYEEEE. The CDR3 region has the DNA TGTGCCAGCAGCTCGGTTCCGACAGGGCCTGGAAACACCATATATTTT. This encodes CASSSVPTGPGNTIYF.

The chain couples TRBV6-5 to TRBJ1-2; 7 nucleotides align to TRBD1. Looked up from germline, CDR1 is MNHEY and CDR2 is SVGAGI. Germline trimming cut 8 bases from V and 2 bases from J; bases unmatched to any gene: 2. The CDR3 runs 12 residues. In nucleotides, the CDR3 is TGTGCCAGCCGGGGACAGAACTATGGCTACACCTTC. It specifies CASRGQNYGYTF.

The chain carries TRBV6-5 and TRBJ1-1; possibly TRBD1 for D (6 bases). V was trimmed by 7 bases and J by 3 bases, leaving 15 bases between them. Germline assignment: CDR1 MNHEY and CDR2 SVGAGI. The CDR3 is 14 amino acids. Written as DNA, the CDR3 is TGTGCCAGCACCCAACAGGCAGGGGACACTGAAGCTTTCTTT. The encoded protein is CASTQQAGDTEAFF.

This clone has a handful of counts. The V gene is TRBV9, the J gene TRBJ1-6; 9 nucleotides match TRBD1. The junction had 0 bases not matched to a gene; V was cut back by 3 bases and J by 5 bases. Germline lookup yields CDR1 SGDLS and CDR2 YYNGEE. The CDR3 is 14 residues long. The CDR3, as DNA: TGTGCCAGCAGCGGGGACAGGGATAATTCACCCCTCCACTTT. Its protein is CASSGDRDNSPLHF.

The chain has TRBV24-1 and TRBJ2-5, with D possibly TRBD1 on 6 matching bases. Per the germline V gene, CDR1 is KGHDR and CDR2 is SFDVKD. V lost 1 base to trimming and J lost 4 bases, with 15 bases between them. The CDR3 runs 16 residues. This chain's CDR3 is CATSDLGQGYRETQYF. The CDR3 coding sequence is TGTGCCACCAGTGATTTAGGGCAGGGGTACCGAGAGACCCAGTACTTC.

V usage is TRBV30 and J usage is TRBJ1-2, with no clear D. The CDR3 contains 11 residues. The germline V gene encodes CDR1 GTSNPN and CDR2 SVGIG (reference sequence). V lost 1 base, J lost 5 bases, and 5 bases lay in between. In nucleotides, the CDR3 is TGTGCCTGGAGTGATCGGTATGGCTACACCTTC. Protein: CAWSDRYGYTF.

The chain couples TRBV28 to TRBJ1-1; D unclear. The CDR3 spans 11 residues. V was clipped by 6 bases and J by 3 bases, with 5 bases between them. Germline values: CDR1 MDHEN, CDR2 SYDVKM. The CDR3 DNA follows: TGTGCCAGCAGATTCGACACTGAAGCTTTCTTT. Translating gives CASRFDTEAFF.

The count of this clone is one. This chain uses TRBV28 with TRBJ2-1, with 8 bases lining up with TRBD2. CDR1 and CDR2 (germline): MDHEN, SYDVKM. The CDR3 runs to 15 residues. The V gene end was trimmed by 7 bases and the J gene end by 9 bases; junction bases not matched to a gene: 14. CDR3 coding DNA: TGTGCCAGCACCCGCGGGGGGTTTTCCCCAATTGAGCAGTTCTTC. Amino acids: CASTRGGFSPIEQFF.

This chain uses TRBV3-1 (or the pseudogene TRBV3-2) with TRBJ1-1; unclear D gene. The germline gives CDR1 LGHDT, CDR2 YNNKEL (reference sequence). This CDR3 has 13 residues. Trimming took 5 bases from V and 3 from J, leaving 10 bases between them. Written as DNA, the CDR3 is TGTGCCAGCAGCTTTGGCAGTGACACTGAAGCTTTCTTT. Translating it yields CASSFGSDTEAFF.

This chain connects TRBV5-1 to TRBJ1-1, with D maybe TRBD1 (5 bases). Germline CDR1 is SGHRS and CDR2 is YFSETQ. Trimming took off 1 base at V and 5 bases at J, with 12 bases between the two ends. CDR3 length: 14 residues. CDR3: CASSLLSGRTEAFF. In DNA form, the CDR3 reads TGCGCCAGCAGCTTGCTGTCAGGGCGGACTGAAGCTTTCTTT.

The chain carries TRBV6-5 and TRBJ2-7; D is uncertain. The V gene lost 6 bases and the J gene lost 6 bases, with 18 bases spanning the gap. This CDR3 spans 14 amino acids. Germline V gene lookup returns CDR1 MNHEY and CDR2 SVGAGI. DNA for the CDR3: TGTGCCAGCAGACCCCATATCAAGCGTTCCGAGCAGTACTTC. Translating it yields CASRPHIKRSEQYF.

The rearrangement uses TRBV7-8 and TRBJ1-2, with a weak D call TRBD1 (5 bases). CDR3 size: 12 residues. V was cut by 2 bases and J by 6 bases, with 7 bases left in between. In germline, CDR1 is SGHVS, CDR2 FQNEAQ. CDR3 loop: CASSLRGNGYTF. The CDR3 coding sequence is TGTGCCAGCAGCTTAAGGGGAAATGGCTACACCTTC.

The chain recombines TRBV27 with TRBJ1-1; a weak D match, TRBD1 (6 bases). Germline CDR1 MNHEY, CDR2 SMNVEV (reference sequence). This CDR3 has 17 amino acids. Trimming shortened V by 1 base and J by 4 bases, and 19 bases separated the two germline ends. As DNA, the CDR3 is TGTGCCAGCAGTTTATTGGAGGGGGGGAAGTCGGGCACTGAAGCTTTCTTT. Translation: CASSLLEGGKSGTEAFF.

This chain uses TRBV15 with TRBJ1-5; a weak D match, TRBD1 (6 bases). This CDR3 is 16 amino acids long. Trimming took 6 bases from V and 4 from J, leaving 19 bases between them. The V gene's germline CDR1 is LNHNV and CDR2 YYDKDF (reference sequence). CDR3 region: CATRIGQRGRNQPQHF. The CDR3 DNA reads TGTGCCACCAGGATAGGACAGCGGGGGAGGAATCAGCCCCAGCATTTT.

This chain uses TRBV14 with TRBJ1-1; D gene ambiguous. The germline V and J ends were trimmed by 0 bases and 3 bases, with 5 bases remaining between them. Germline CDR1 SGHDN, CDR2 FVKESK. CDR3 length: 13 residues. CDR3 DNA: TGTGCCAGCAGCCAAGACACTTACACTGAAGCTTTCTTT. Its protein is CASSQDTYTEAFF.

The chain's CDR3 is CASSPGQGGDYTF. The CDR3 bases are TGTGCCAGCAGCCCAGGACAGGGCGGTGACTACACCTTC. The J gene is TRBJ1-2, the V gene TRBV5-6, with 8 bases that match TRBD1. This CDR3 region has 13 residues. The germline V gene has CDR1 SGHDT and CDR2 YYEEEE. With 4 bases clipped from V and 10 bases from J, the junction kept 9 bases outside the gene matches.

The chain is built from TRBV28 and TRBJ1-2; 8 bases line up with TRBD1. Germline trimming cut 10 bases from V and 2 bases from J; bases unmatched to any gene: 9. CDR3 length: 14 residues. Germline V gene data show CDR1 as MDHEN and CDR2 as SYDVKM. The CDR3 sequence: CATLERTGNYGYTF. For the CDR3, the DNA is TGTGCCACTCTCGAAAGGACAGGGAACTATGGCTACACCTTC.

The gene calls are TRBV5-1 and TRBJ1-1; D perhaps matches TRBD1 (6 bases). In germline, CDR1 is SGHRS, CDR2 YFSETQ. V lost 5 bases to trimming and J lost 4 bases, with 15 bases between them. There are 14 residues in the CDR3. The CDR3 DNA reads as TGCGCCAGCAGTCTACAGGGTGGGAGCACTGAAGCTTTCTTT. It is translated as CASSLQGGSTEAFF.

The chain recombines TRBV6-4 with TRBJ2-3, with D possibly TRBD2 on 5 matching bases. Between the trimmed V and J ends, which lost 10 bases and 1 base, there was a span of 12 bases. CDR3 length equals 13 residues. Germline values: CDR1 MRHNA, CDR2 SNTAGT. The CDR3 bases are TGTGCCACCCGTATCGGGGGCACAGATACGCAGTATTTT. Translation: CATRIGGTDTQYF.

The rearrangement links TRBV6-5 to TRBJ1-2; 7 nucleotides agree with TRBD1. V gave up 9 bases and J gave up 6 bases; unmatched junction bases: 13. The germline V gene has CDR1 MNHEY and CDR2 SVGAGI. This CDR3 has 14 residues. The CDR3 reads CARSQTGLGNGYTF. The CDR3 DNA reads TGTGCCAGATCGCAGACAGGGTTGGGCAATGGCTACACCTTC.

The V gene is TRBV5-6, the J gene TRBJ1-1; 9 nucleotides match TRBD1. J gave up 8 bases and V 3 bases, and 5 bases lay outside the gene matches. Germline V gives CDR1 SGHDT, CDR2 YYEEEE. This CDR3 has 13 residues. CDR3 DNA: TGTGCCAGCAGCTGGGACAGGGCCACCGAAGCTTTCTTT. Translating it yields CASSWDRATEAFF.